Each of the 15 T cell receptor beta chains below was sequenced from the same sample in a study of blood T cell repertoires in COVID-19. Libraries were prepared by immunoSEQ multiplex PCR; TCRdb keeps only in-frame clonotypes and omits some of them. Of tens of thousands of clones in the sample, roughly 70% were seen once. Sequenced input: peripheral blood. All receptors come from a man at least 80 years old with acute or convalescent COVID-19.

This clone was observed many times. The chain has TRBV6-5 and TRBJ2-7, with TRBD2 matching 9 bases. CDR1 and CDR2 (germline): MNHEY, SVGAGI. The ends lost 6 bases at V and 3 bases at J; junction bases unmatched: 9. This CDR3 region has 15 residues. As DNA, the CDR3 is TGTGCCAGCAGAGACAGCGGGAGGACCGGCTACGAGCAGTACTTC. It translates to CASRDSGRTGYEQYF.

The V gene is TRBV11-3, the J gene TRBJ2-2; D perhaps matches TRBD2 (5 bases). V lost 5 bases, J lost 7 bases, and 8 bases lay in between. The CDR3 contains 12 residues. In germline, CDR1 is SGHNT, CDR2 YENEEA. CDR3 sequence (DNA): TGTGCCAGCAGCCCCGACTACGGGGAGCTGTTTTTT. As protein: CASSPDYGELFF.

The genes are TRBV28 and TRBJ2-5; 8 nucleotides align to TRBD1. Germline V gene lookup returns CDR1 MDHEN and CDR2 SYDVKM. Trimming cost V 5 bases and J 8 bases; bases outside gene matches: 13. The CDR3 covers 15 residues. The CDR3 spells CASSPSGGASVTQYF. CDR3 coding DNA: TGTGCCAGCAGTCCCTCAGGGGGCGCGTCAGTAACCCAGTACTTC. Drawing the rest from reference TRBV28 and TRBJ2-5, the complete variable domain is DVKVTQSSRYLVKRTGEKVFLECVQDMDHENMFWYRQDPGLGLRLIYFSYDVKMKEKGDIPEGYSVSREKKERFSLILESASTNQTSMYLCASSPSGGASVTQYFGPGTRLLVL.

The chain is built from TRBV2 and TRBJ1-5; 7 positions match TRBD1. The J segment lost 7 bases and the V segment lost 5 bases, leaving 5 bases of the junction unmatched. Germline V gene sequence: CDR1 SNHLY, CDR2 FYNNEI. The CDR3 length is 13 residues. CDR3 in DNA: TGTGCCAGCAGTCACAGGGGTGAGCAGCCCCAGCATTTT. The encoded protein is CASSHRGEQPQHF.

The chain recombines TRBV11-3 with TRBJ2-1; 14 positions agree with TRBD2. Germline CDR1 and CDR2: SGHNT and YENEEA. The CDR3 is made up of 17 amino acids. With 3 bases clipped from V and 8 bases from J, the junction kept 9 bases outside the gene matches. The CDR3 DNA is TGTGCCAGCAGCTTTTGGTCCGGGACTAGCGGGAGCGATGAGCAGTTCTTC. It yields the protein CASSFWSGTSGSDEQFF.

The chain carries TRBV2 and TRBJ2-3; D perhaps matches TRBD2 (6 bases). CDR1 SNHLY and CDR2 FYNNEI come from the germline V gene. Trimming removed 3 bases from V and 7 bases from J, with 8 bases in between. This CDR3 contains 12 residues. CDR3 loop: CASSEDYYTQYF. CDR3 nucleotide sequence: TGTGCCAGCAGTGAGGACTACTATACGCAGTATTTT.

The gene calls are TRBV18 and TRBJ2-7, with 9 bases identical to TRBD1. The CDR3 runs 14 residues. Losses at the gene ends were 2 bases for V and 7 bases for J; bases not matched to a gene: 6. The V gene's germline CDR1 is KGHSH and CDR2 LQKENI. The chain's CDR3 is CASSPSGQGREQYF. The CDR3 coding sequence is TGTGCCAGCTCACCATCCGGACAGGGGAGGGAGCAGTACTTC.

This rearrangement joins TRBV6-2 or TRBV6-3 to TRBJ2-7; 10 nucleotides match TRBD1. Germline CDR1 and CDR2: MNHEY and SVGEGT. V lost 2 bases and J lost 2; bases outside the gene matches: 3. The CDR3 covers 15 residues. This CDR3 is CASSYGGTGAYEQYF. For the CDR3, the DNA is TGTGCCAGCAGTTACGGCGGGACAGGGGCCTACGAGCAGTACTTC.

The gene calls are TRBV7-8 and TRBJ2-2, with 7 nucleotides matching TRBD1. CDR1 is SGHVS and CDR2 is FQNEAQ in the germline V gene. This CDR3 is built from 15 residues. V shed 5 bases and J 4 bases; nucleotides not matched to a gene: 7. CDR3 loop: CASSLGQAFTGELFF. The CDR3, as DNA: TGTGCCAGCAGCCTCGGACAGGCTTTCACCGGGGAGCTGTTTTTT.

This clone was observed many times. This chain uses TRBV12-3 or TRBV12-4 with TRBJ2-5; D gene uncertain. The V end lost 6 bases, the J end lost 5 bases, and 7 bases lay between the germline ends. The CDR3 consists of 11 residues. CDR3 coding DNA: TGTGCCAGCAGGCTCGGGGAGACCCAGTACTTC. Its translation: CASRLGETQYF.

The chain uses TRBV18 and TRBJ2-3; D unclear. The CDR3 spans 13 residues. V dropped 5 bases and J dropped 3 bases, with 9 bases sitting between them. Germline CDR1 reads KGHSH; CDR2 reads LQKENI. The CDR3 loop is CASSSRRTDTQYF. The CDR3 DNA reads as TGTGCCAGCTCATCCCGTAGAACAGATACGCAGTATTTT.

This chain links TRBV12-5 with TRBJ1-2; 7 bases match TRBD1. CDR1 LGHNT and CDR2 FRNRAP come from the germline V gene. The CDR3 spans 12 residues. The trim removed 4 bases at V and 4 bases at J, leaving 0 bases unmatched. The CDR3 spells CASGSGGYGYTF. Written as DNA, the CDR3 is TGTGCTAGTGGTTCAGGGGGCTATGGCTACACCTTC.

The rearrangement links TRBV11-1 to TRBJ2-5; no clear D. CDR3 size: 15 residues. The germline V gene encodes CDR1 SGHAT and CDR2 FQDESV (reference sequence). The V end was cut by 5 bases, the J end by 4 bases, with 17 bases between. The CDR3 DNA reads TGTGCCAGCAGCACTTTAGCTGCCTTTGGAGAGACCCAGTACTTC. Translated: CASSTLAAFGETQYF.

This chain links TRBV2 with TRBJ1-6; tentatively, D is TRBD1 (5 bases). From germline, CDR1 is SNHLY and CDR2 FYNNEI. The CDR3 totals 16 residues. Trimming cost V 7 bases and J 2 bases, with 15 bases left between them. The CDR3 reads CASNPRGSTYNSPLHF. The CDR3 nucleotides read TGTGCCAGCAATCCGCGGGGCAGCACCTATAATTCACCCCTCCACTTT.

V and J are TRBV10-3 and TRBJ2-7; weak D call: TRBD2 (6 bases). CDR1 is ENHRY and CDR2 is SYGVKD in the germline V gene. This CDR3 is 16 amino acids long. Trimming removed 4 bases at V and 0 bases at J, with 16 bases between. The CDR3: CAISGRGSRSSYEQYF. In nucleotides, the CDR3 is TGTGCCATCAGTGGGAGGGGCTCCCGGAGCTCCTACGAGCAGTACTTC.